This TCR beta chain was found in a study of blood T cell repertoires in COVID-19. Study-wide background: The samples span acute and convalescent COVID-19 from the United States, Italy and Spain. In each case, the material was cDNA or gDNA derived from T cells, B-cell-depleted T cells, or PBMCs.

This clone was counted between two and nine times. In the authors' workflow: Estimated nucleated cell counts came from reference gene primer amplification. Repertoires were generated with immunoSEQ multiplex PCR, while TCRdb's copy carries only in-frame clones and drops some. V and J calls and clone size come straight from that table; D and trimming were deduced from the DNA. Of around 80,000 clones in the sample, roughly four fifths are singletons; the top ten hold around 9%. V lost 5 bases and J lost 7; bases outside the gene matches: 15. CDR3 length equals 17 residues. CDR1 MNHEY and CDR2 SMNVEV come from the germline V gene (reference sequence).

The V call is TRBV27, the J call TRBJ1-5, with TRBD1 matching 9 bases. The origin of this receptor is a human donor in a cohort sampled during active COVID-19. The sample consisted of peripheral blood. CDR3 bases: TGTGCCAGCAGTCCCACAGGGACAGGGACAATGAAGCAGCCCCAGCATTTT. Residues: CASSPTGTGTMKQPQHF.